This T cell receptor beta chain was documented in a study of chemoradiotherapy in HPV16-positive cancers. Study information: Candidate HPV-specific T-cell clones and common TCR motifs came from functional assays in two HPV16-positive patients.

TCRdb's table, derived via immunoSEQ multiplex PCR, lists solely in-frame clones and lacks some. The table shows 6,000 or so clones, with about four fifths occurring only once. Samples were taken several times over chemoradiotherapy. This clonotype was sampled from a human donor with HPV-associated anogenital cancer. Sampling was conducted from a patient who underwent chemoradiotherapy.

The CDR3 bases are TGTGCCAGTAGTGGAGGAGCGGGAGTCGTTGAGACCCAGTACTTC. This translates into CASSGGAGVVETQYF. The chain has TRBV19 and TRBJ2-5, with TRBD2 identical over 8 bases. In germline, CDR1 is LNHDA, CDR2 SQIVND (reference sequence). V shed 5 bases, J shed 5 bases, and the junction held 10 bases outside the gene matches. The CDR3 is 15 amino acids.